The next 17 T cell receptor beta chains were all read from a single sample in a study of PD-1 blockade in classical Hodgkin lymphoma. Clones were read by immunoSEQ multiplex PCR, and TCRdb kept only the in-frame ones, dropping some. The profile shows some 48,000 clones, approximately 80% of them singletons. Time point meaning: cycle 4 day 1 (C4D1), after less than 7 weeks of nivolumab. Every one of the patients relapsed after autologous stem cell transplantation (brentuximab vedotin exposure was variable). The material sequenced was peripheral blood mononuclear cells (PBMCs), taken before the fourth cycle of nivolumab. These receptors all stem from a human donor with classical Hodgkin lymphoma.

The chain is built from TRBV10-3 and TRBJ1-2; weak D call: TRBD1 (6 bases). Germline assignment: CDR1 ENHRY and CDR2 SYGVKD. The ends were cut back, 9 bases at V and 1 base at J, with 18 bases in the middle. CDR3 size: 15 residues. CDR3 sequence: CAIDETGSGNYGYTF. In DNA, the CDR3 is TGTGCCATAGACGAAACAGGGTCGGGTAACTATGGCTACACCTTC.

This clone is medium-sized. The chain employs TRBV4-1 and TRBJ2-3; 8 bases fit TRBD2. Per the germline V gene, CDR1 is MGHRA and CDR2 is YSYEKL. There are 16 residues in the CDR3. V dropped 4 bases and J dropped 4; count of bases not matched to a gene: 10. DNA of the CDR3: TGCGCCAGCAGCCCTTGGTTAGCGGGAATCTCAGATACGCAGTATTTT. Protein product: CASSPWLAGISDTQYF.

This clone was counted between two and nine times. V is TRBV4-2 and J is TRBJ1-6; no definite D call. In germline, CDR1 is LGHNA, CDR2 YNFKEQ. Trimming cost V 2 bases and J 8 bases, with 4 bases left between them. This CDR3 is 12 amino acids long. DNA of the CDR3: TGTGCCAGCAGCCAACAGCATTCACCCCTCCACTTT. Its translation is CASSQQHSPLHF.

The V call is TRBV2, the J call TRBJ2-5; TRBD1 is a possible D gene (5 bases). Germline CDR1 and CDR2: SNHLY and FYNNEI. The CDR3 runs 13 residues. Trimming pared 4 bases from V and 5 bases from J, leaving 11 bases between. CDR3 nucleotide sequence: TGTGCCAGCAGTGGGGGCCACTCTGAGACCCAGTACTTC. It translates to CASSGGHSETQYF.

This clone is classed as medium-sized (0.01 to 0.1%). This CDR3 is CASSPPAGGSYGYTF. As DNA, the CDR3 is TGTGCCAGCTCACCACCGGCAGGGGGAAGCTATGGCTACACCTTC. The rearrangement uses TRBV18 and TRBJ1-2, with 7 nucleotides matching TRBD1. Germline V CDR1 and CDR2: KGHSH, LQKENI. The V segment lost 0 bases and the J segment 4 bases; nucleotides outside the gene matches: 5. The CDR3 is 15 amino acids.

The V and J genes are TRBV4-3 and TRBJ1-2; 8 bases agree with TRBD1. V trimming: 4 bases; J trimming: 4 bases; junction bases outside the gene matches: 11. The CDR3 sequence is 16 residues long. CDR1 LGHNA and CDR2 YSLEER come from the germline V gene. CDR3 nucleotides: TGCGCCAGCAGCCTCGGGACAGGTGTTTTAGGCTATGGCTACACCTTC. Amino acid sequence: CASSLGTGVLGYGYTF.

This chain uses TRBV2 with TRBJ1-1; maybe TRBD1 (6 bases). V dropped 1 base and J dropped 8 bases, with 29 bases sitting between them. From germline, CDR1 is SNHLY and CDR2 FYNNEI. The CDR3 runs to 19 residues. The CDR3: CASSEEEEGIRGVGTEAFF. CDR3 nucleotide sequence: TGTGCCAGCAGTGAAGAAGAAGAGGGGATTAGGGGGGTGGGGACGGAAGCTTTCTTT.

The CDR3 nucleotides are TGTGCCAGCAGTGAAGCTGACAGGACCCAATTCCCCCTCCACTTT. This sequence encodes CASSEADRTQFPLHF. The chain couples TRBV6-1 to TRBJ1-6, with D perhaps TRBD1 (6 bases). V lost 0 bases and J 13 bases, leaving 16 bases between the germline ends. This CDR3 contains 15 residues. Germline V gene data show CDR1 as MNHNS and CDR2 as SASEGT.

V gene TRBV2 combines with J gene TRBJ2-1; TRBD2 is a possible D gene (6 bases). Germline V gene data show CDR1 as SNHLY and CDR2 as FYNNEI. Trimming cost V 6 bases and J 2 bases, with 23 bases left between them. This CDR3 has 18 residues. CDR3 in DNA: TGTGCCAGCAGGCACATTCTGGGTAGCGGACCTACCTACAATGAGCAGTTCTTC. Translation gives CASRHILGSGPTYNEQFF.

The rearrangement joins TRBV7-3 to TRBJ2-3; TRBD1 might be the D (5 bases). The CDR3 totals 15 residues. From germline, CDR1 is SGHTA and CDR2 FQGTGA. V was pared by 5 bases and J by 2 bases, with 14 bases between. DNA for the CDR3: TGTGCCAGCAGCATACAGGCTTCCCCCACAGATACGCAGTATTTT. This codes for CASSIQASPTDTQYF.

J is TRBJ2-3 and V is TRBV27, with TRBD2 identical over 9 bases. CDR1 is MNHEY and CDR2 is SMNVEV in the germline V gene (reference sequence). V shed 1 base, J shed 0 bases, and the junction held 8 bases outside the gene matches. This CDR3 has 18 residues. DNA for the CDR3: TGTGCCAGCAGTTTATATATTCCCCTAGCGGGAAGCACAGATACGCAGTATTTT. It yields the protein CASSLYIPLAGSTDTQYF.

The chain has TRBV11-2 and TRBJ2-6; D gene unclear. The V end lost 5 bases, the J end lost 0 bases, and 8 bases lay between the germline ends. This CDR3 is built from 15 residues. Germline loops: CDR1 SGHAT, CDR2 FQNNGV. CDR3 in amino acids: CASSPINSGANVLTF. In nucleotides, the CDR3 is TGTGCCAGCAGCCCCATCAACTCTGGGGCCAACGTCCTGACTTTC.

The chain has TRBV2 and TRBJ2-2; 10 bases map to TRBD1. CDR3 length: 14 amino acids. The germline CDR1 and CDR2 sequences are SNHLY and FYNNEI. V dropped 8 bases and J dropped 7; count of bases not matched to a gene: 7. For the CDR3, the DNA is TGTGCCAGCCGACCGGGACAGGGGTACGGGGAGCTGTTTTTT. Amino acid sequence: CASRPGQGYGELFF. Full variable domain (outside the CDR3, taken from reference TRBV2 and TRBJ2-2): EPEVTQTPSHQVTQMGQEVILRCVPISNHLYFYWYRQILGQKVEFLVSFYNNEISEKSEIFDDQFSVERPDGSNFTLKIRSTKLEDSAMYFCASRPGQGYGELFFGEGSRLTVL.

The genes are TRBV19 and TRBJ1-3; TRBD1 might be the D (6 bases). The germline CDR1 and CDR2 sequences are LNHDA and SQIVND (reference sequence). V dropped 10 bases and J dropped 0 bases, with 13 bases sitting between them. This CDR3 has 14 amino acids. The CDR3: CATHPRGSGNTIYF. CDR3 coding DNA: TGTGCCACTCATCCCAGGGGCTCTGGAAACACCATATATTTT.

This clone has a handful of counts. The V and J genes are TRBV30 and TRBJ1-1, with a weak D call TRBD1 (5 bases). Trimming took 6 bases from V and 0 from J, leaving 14 bases between them. CDR3 length: 14 residues. Germline lookup yields CDR1 GTSNPN and CDR2 SVGIG (reference sequence). This CDR3 reads CACSATTVNTEAFF. The CDR3 DNA reads as TGTGCCTGTTCTGCTACGACAGTGAACACTGAAGCTTTCTTT. The full variable domain, rest sourced from reference TRBV30 and TRBJ1-1, is SQTIHQWPATLVQPVGSPLSLECTVEGTSNPNLYWYRQAAGRGLQLLFYSVGIGQISSEVPQNLSASRPQDRQFILSSKKLLLSDSGFYLCACSATTVNTEAFFGQGTRLTVV.

The chain links TRBV5-4 to TRBJ2-5; D is uncertain. This CDR3 has 14 residues. Per the germline V gene, CDR1 is SGHNT and CDR2 is YYREEE (reference sequence). The ends were cut back, 0 bases at V and 5 bases at J, with 11 bases in the middle. This CDR3 reads CASSLGGLRETQYF. CDR3 in DNA: TGTGCCAGCAGCTTGGGAGGTTTGCGGGAGACCCAGTACTTC.

The chain is built from TRBV6-5 and TRBJ2-5, with 7 bases aligning to TRBD1. The germline V gene has CDR1 MNHEY and CDR2 SVGAGI. There are 13 residues in the CDR3. V was clipped by 9 bases and J by 3 bases; unmatched bases: 7. As DNA, the CDR3 is TGTGCCAGTCAGGGACAGCTAAAAGAGACCCAGTACTTC. Its translation is CASQGQLKETQYF.